This T cell receptor (beta chain) is drawn from a study of T cell changes during pregnancy in multiple sclerosis. The method was immunoSEQ multiplex PCR; TCRdb's version includes in-frame clones alone and lacks a portion of them. Among roughly 69,000 clones listed, 91% were seen once. Germline assignment: CDR1 SNHLY and CDR2 FYNNEI. The CDR3 length is 15 residues. With V trimmed by 6 bases and J by 8 bases, 12 bases remained unmatched. The receptor's source is a female donor with multiple sclerosis, enrolled in a pregnancy study. This chain connects TRBV2 to TRBJ1-5, with 8 bases that match TRBD1. The source was peripheral blood, collected in the second trimester of pregnancy. The CDR3 region has the DNA TGTGCCAGCAGAGCTGGACAGGGCTTTTTGGAGCCCCAGCATTTT. Its translation: CASRAGQGFLEPQHF.